One and the same sample provided the 21 T cell receptor beta chains below, sequenced in a study of long-term antiretroviral therapy in people with HIV. Survey-level resolution applied to immunoSEQ assay v3.0. Repertoires were generated with immunoSEQ multiplex PCR, while TCRdb's copy carries only in-frame clones and drops some. This sample has 20,000 to 25,000 clones, with approximately 93% found just once. Sequencing was performed on unsorted PBMCs, taken 7.6 years after starting antiretroviral therapy. These TCRs come from a woman aged 40 to 55 with HIV.

The V call is TRBV30, the J call TRBJ2-7, with D uncertain. The CDR3 runs 13 residues. Germline V gene sequence: CDR1 GTSNPN, CDR2 SVGIG (reference sequence). Deletions cut 2 bases from V and 4 bases from J, with 12 bases between. The CDR3, as DNA: TGTGCCTGGAGTCTTGGGCCTGGTTACGAGCAGTACTTC. Amino acids: CAWSLGPGYEQYF. Based on the CDR3 plus reference TRBV30 and TRBJ2-7, the full variable domain is SQTIHQWPATLVQPVGSPLSLECTVEGTSNPNLYWYRQAAGRGLQLLFYSVGIGQISSEVPQNLSASRPQDRQFILSSKKLLLSDSGFYLCAWSLGPGYEQYFGPGTRLTVT.

This clone was seen once. The chain uses TRBV4-3 and TRBJ2-3; D call uncertain. Looked up from germline, CDR1 is LGHNA and CDR2 is YSLEER. The length of the CDR3 is 15 residues. Trimming took off 4 bases at V and 2 bases at J, with 13 bases between the two ends. CDR3 sequence reads: CASSPNVGFTDTQYF. Here the CDR3 DNA reads TGCGCCAGCAGCCCCAACGTAGGGTTCACAGATACGCAGTATTTT.

The chain employs TRBV7-2 and TRBJ2-7, with 12 bases fitting TRBD2. J was trimmed by 3 bases and V by 5 bases; bases with no gene match: 5. CDR1 is SGHTA, CDR2 FQGNSA, per germline. This CDR3 comprises 15 residues. CDR3 DNA sequence: TGTGCCAGCAGCCATATGACTAGCGGGGGCTACGAGCAGTACTTC. It specifies CASSHMTSGGYEQYF.

The rearrangement uses TRBV7-9 and TRBJ1-2; D unresolved. Germline values: CDR1 SEHNR, CDR2 FQNEAQ (reference sequence). V shed 5 bases and J shed 6 bases, with 16 bases lying between them. The CDR3 covers 14 residues. DNA for the CDR3: TGTGCCAGCAGCCAACAGAGGTTAGAGGATGGCTACACCTTC. This codes for CASSQQRLEDGYTF.

This clone was seen only once. The chain uses TRBV9 and TRBJ2-1; unclear D gene. Germline lookup yields CDR1 SGDLS and CDR2 YYNGEE. V was trimmed by 4 bases and J by 6 bases, leaving 23 bases between them. The CDR3 length is 17 residues. DNA of the CDR3: TGTGCCAGCAGCCCCAGCGTAGTGGGGTGGGGTCCCAATGAGCAGTTCTTC. Translated, it gives CASSPSVVGWGPNEQFF.

V is TRBV19 and J is TRBJ2-6, with unresolved D. Germline V CDR1 and CDR2: LNHDA, SQIVND (reference sequence). V shed 3 bases and J shed 4 bases, with 7 bases lying between them. This CDR3 region has 14 residues. The CDR3 sequence is CASSIQQGANVLTF. The DNA of the CDR3 is TGTGCCAGTAGTATTCAACAGGGGGCCAACGTCCTGACTTTC. Full variable domain (remainder filled in from reference TRBV19 and TRBJ2-6): DGGITQSPKYLFRKEGQNVTLSCEQNLNHDAMYWYRQDPGQGLRLIYYSQIVNDFQKGDIAEGYSVSREKKESFPLTVTSAQKNPTAFYLCASSIQQGANVLTFGAGSRLTVL.

The chain joins TRBV30 to TRBJ2-7; possibly TRBD1 or TRBD2 for D (6 bases each). The CDR3 contains 11 residues. Germline V CDR1 and CDR2: GTSNPN, SVGIG (reference sequence). Trimming cost V 6 bases and J 7 bases, with 13 bases left between them. The CDR3 DNA reads as TGTGCCTGCACGGGGGCGCATGAGCAGTACTTC. Translation: CACTGAHEQYF.

The chain has TRBV2 and TRBJ1-5, with 8 bases identical to TRBD1. Germline-derived CDR1 and CDR2 are SNHLY and FYNNEI. The CDR3 runs 13 residues. After removal of 8 bases from V and 6 bases from J, the junction contained 6 bases not matched to a gene. In DNA, the CDR3 is TGTGCCAGCTATCAGGGGGCGGGTCAGCCCCAGCATTTT. This gives the protein CASYQGAGQPQHF.

The DNA for the CDR3 is TGTGCCAGCAGTTATTCCATGGGACAGAATGAAAAACTGTTTTTT. Translated, it gives CASSYSMGQNEKLFF. The chain carries TRBV6-6 and TRBJ1-4, with 7 bases lining up with TRBD1. V shed 3 bases, J shed 5 bases, and the junction held 6 bases outside the gene matches. The germline gives CDR1 MNHNY, CDR2 SVGAGI (reference sequence). The length of the CDR3 is 15 residues.

The chain joins TRBV27 to TRBJ1-1; D is unclear. Trimming removed 6 bases from V and 1 base from J, with 12 bases in between. Germline V CDR1 and CDR2: MNHEY, SMNVEV (reference sequence). CDR3 length: 14 residues. The CDR3 DNA sequence: TGTGCCAGCAGCAAAAGACCGGAGAACACTGAAGCTTTCTTT. Protein sequence: CASSKRPENTEAFF.

The chain employs TRBV13 and TRBJ1-3; D perhaps matches TRBD1 (5 bases). The V end lost 3 bases, the J end lost 0 bases, and 9 bases lay between the germline ends. The CDR3 extends over 15 amino acids. CDR1 and CDR2 from the germline V gene are PRHDT and FYEKMQ (reference sequence). CDR3 nucleotide sequence: TGTGCCAGCAGCTTTGACAGCAACTCTGGAAACACCATATATTTT. This encodes CASSFDSNSGNTIYF.

V is TRBV14 and J is TRBJ1-2; possibly TRBD1 for D (5 bases). V lost 3 bases and J 4 bases, leaving 12 bases between the germline ends. There are 14 residues in the CDR3. CDR1 and CDR2 from the germline V gene are SGHDN and FVKESK. CDR3 DNA sequence: TGTGCCAGCAGCCAGAAAACAGGTGGCTATGGCTACACCTTC. Protein: CASSQKTGGYGYTF.

The chain combines TRBV6-5 with TRBJ2-4; D gene ambiguous. The CDR3 spans 15 residues. Trimming took 6 bases from V and 1 from J, leaving 13 bases between them. The V gene's germline CDR1 is MNHEY and CDR2 SVGAGI. The CDR3 here is CASRVGPSAKNIQYF. CDR3 DNA: TGTGCCAGCAGGGTGGGCCCGTCGGCCAAAAACATTCAGTACTTC.

The chain carries TRBV7-8 and TRBJ1-2; D remains ambiguous. This CDR3 region has 13 residues. Deletions cut 4 bases from V and 8 bases from J, with 14 bases between. Per germline, CDR1 SGHVS and CDR2 FQNEAQ. DNA for the CDR3: TGTGCCAGCAGCTCCCAGCACCAGAAGGGCTACACCTTC. It translates to CASSSQHQKGYTF.

The chain carries TRBV7-9 and TRBJ2-4, with TRBD1 identical over 7 bases. With V trimmed by 8 bases and J by 8 bases, 12 bases remained unmatched. CDR3 size: 14 residues. Germline-derived CDR1 and CDR2 are SEHNR and FQNEAQ (reference sequence). Written as DNA, the CDR3 is TGTGCCAGCGTTCCGGGACAGCCTTTTGACATTCAGTACTTC. Protein sequence: CASVPGQPFDIQYF.

The rearrangement links TRBV6-1 to TRBJ2-2; D might be TRBD1 (6 bases). The germline V gene encodes CDR1 MNHNS and CDR2 SASEGT. Trimming stripped 8 bases from V and 2 bases from J, with 12 bases between. CDR3 length: 14 amino acids. The CDR3 sequence: CASHWDTNTGELFF. CDR3 coding DNA: TGTGCCAGCCACTGGGACACTAACACCGGGGAGCTGTTTTTT.

This chain connects TRBV5-6 to TRBJ1-6, with a weak D call TRBD1 (5 bases). Germline V lookup: CDR1 SGHDT, CDR2 YYEEEE. This CDR3 is built from 15 residues. Trimming stripped 3 bases from V and 8 bases from J, with 15 bases between. Here the CDR3 reads CASSSLQESDSPLHF. Written as DNA, the CDR3 is TGTGCCAGCAGCTCATTACAGGAATCGGATTCACCCCTCCACTTT.

This clone was observed once. Here the CDR3 reads CASSLQGVDTEAFF. In nucleotides, the CDR3 is TGTGCCAGCAGCTTACAGGGGGTTGACACTGAAGCTTTCTTT. This chain joins TRBV11-2 and TRBJ1-1; 7 bases agree with TRBD1. The CDR3 runs to 14 residues. The V segment lost 2 bases and the J segment 3 bases; nucleotides outside the gene matches: 3. CDR1 is SGHAT and CDR2 is FQNNGV in the germline V gene.

This clone has just one count. The chain joins TRBV7-2 to TRBJ1-5; TRBD1 matches 8 bases. This CDR3 spans 15 amino acids. V lost 5 bases and J lost 5; bases outside the gene matches: 8. In germline, CDR1 is SGHTA, CDR2 FQGNSA. This CDR3 is CASSPLTGADQPQHF. In DNA form, the CDR3 reads TGTGCCAGCAGCCCCCTGACAGGGGCGGATCAGCCCCAGCATTTT. Combining the CDR3 with reference TRBV7-2 and TRBJ1-5 gives the whole variable domain GAGVSQSPSNKVTEKGKDVELRCDPISGHTALYWYRQSLGQGLEFLIYFQGNSAPDKSGLPSDRFSAERTGGSVSTLTIQRTQQEDSAVYLCASSPLTGADQPQHFGDGTRLSIL.

This chain joins TRBV5-4 and TRBJ2-7; 10 nucleotides line up with TRBD1. After removal of 3 bases from V and 4 bases from J, the junction contained 7 bases not matched to a gene. The CDR3 length is 15 residues. In germline, CDR1 is SGHNT, CDR2 YYREEE (reference sequence). The CDR3 DNA reads TGTGCCAGCAGCTCTCAGGGACAGGGGACGTACGAGCAGTACTTC. Residues: CASSSQGQGTYEQYF.

V usage is TRBV9 and J usage is TRBJ1-1; D possibly corresponds to TRBD1 (5 bases). V lost 1 base, J lost 6 bases, and 19 bases lay in between. In germline, CDR1 is SGDLS, CDR2 YYNGEE. CDR3 size: 16 residues. CDR3 amino acids: CASSVSWSFLGAEAFF. In nucleotides, the CDR3 is TGTGCCAGCAGCGTATCTTGGTCTTTTCTGGGGGCTGAAGCTTTCTTT.